This paragraph covers one TCR beta chain sequence. Antigen unknown. TCRdb keeps only in-frame clones here, not all; method: immunoSEQ multiplex PCR. This sample carries around 750,000 clones, around 74% of them seen once, and the ten largest clones take roughly 1.7%. A CD45RA+ naive subset and a CD45RA-negative memory subset were split from CD4+ cells. This sample is drawn from a study of shared clonotypes between healthy human individuals. Overall study findings and caveats: The authors expected sequencing depth to affect clonotype sharing among donors. Naive CD4 clonotypes overlapped across a few donors at roughly 4.5%. Limited genetic and exposure-history diversity came from having few donors.

The material sequenced was memory CD4+ T cells sorted from blood. Subset: CD45RA-negative fraction. The source of this sequence is a woman under 40 in good health.

CDR3: CASSYRPGGTNYGYTF. In DNA, the CDR3 is TGTGCCAGCAGCTATCGCCCTGGGGGGACTAACTATGGCTACACCTTC. V gene TRBV13 combines with J gene TRBJ1-2; possible D gene TRBD1, 5 bases. The V gene's germline CDR1 is PRHDT and CDR2 FYEKMQ (reference sequence). This CDR3 contains 16 residues. V shed 4 bases and J shed 0 bases, with 15 bases lying between them.